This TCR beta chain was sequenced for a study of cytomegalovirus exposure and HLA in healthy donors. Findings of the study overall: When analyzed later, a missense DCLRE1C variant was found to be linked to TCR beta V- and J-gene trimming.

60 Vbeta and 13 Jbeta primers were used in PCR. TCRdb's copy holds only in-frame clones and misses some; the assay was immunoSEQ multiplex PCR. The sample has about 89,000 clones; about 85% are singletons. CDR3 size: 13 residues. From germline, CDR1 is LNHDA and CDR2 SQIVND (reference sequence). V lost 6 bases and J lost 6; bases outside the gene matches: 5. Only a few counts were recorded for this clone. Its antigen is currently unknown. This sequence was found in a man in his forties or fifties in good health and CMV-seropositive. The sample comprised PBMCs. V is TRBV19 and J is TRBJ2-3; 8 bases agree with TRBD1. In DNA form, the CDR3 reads TGTGCCAGTAGGCGGACAGGGTCCGATACGCAGTATTTT. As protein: CASRRTGSDTQYF.